These T cell receptor beta chains were read from a single sample in a study of T cell clonotyping in hematopoietic cell transplantation. The data were produced by immunoSEQ multiplex PCR, yet TCRdb's version contains in-frame clones alone and is incomplete. The data show about 76,000 clones, 90% to 96% seen once. The source material was peripheral blood mononuclear cells, sampled before stem cell transplant. The receptors here all came from a woman between 50 and 59 years old with acute myeloid leukemia. Some clones in this sample may be carry-over from other donors' samples. The CDR3 runs from the conserved cysteine through the conserved F or W. Each record gives: clone size, J gene, D gene, V gene, CDR3 protein, CDR3 DNA. A D gene is named only where the DNA matches it firmly. The listing skips clone size in some rows; elsewhere it reads once, few, many or a size class.

abundance: -
j_gene: TRBJ2-7
d_gene: TRBD1
v_gene: TRBV5-6
CDR3aa: CASSPGTGGTYEQYF
CDR3nt: TGTGCCAGCAGCCCCGGGACAGGGGGTACCTACGAGCAGTACTTC

abundance: -
j_gene: TRBJ2-5
d_gene: -
v_gene: TRBV27
CDR3aa: CASRQSRGGETQYF
CDR3nt: TGTGCCAGCAGACAAAGTCGGGGCGGTGAGACCCAGTACTTC

abundance: -
j_gene: TRBJ2-2
d_gene: TRBD2
v_gene: TRBV6-5
CDR3aa: CATGRGERELFF
CDR3nt: TGTGCCACCGGGCGGGGGGAGCGGGAGCTGTTTTTT

abundance: once
j_gene: TRBJ2-7
d_gene: -
v_gene: TRBV28
CDR3aa: CASSFPGAGYEQYF
CDR3nt: TGTGCCAGCAGTTTCCCGGGGGCCGGGTACGAGCAGTACTTC

abundance: -
j_gene: TRBJ2-5
d_gene: TRBD2
v_gene: TRBV28
CDR3aa: CASSIGLAGGGETQYF
CDR3nt: TGTGCCAGTTCGATTGGGTTAGCGGGAGGAGGGGAGACCCAGTACTTC

abundance: -
j_gene: TRBJ2-2
d_gene: -
v_gene: TRBV11-3
CDR3aa: CASSSLGGTTGELFF
CDR3nt: TGTGCCAGCAGCTCCCTTGGGGGGACCACCGGGGAGCTGTTTTTT

abundance: -
j_gene: TRBJ2-7
d_gene: TRBD1
v_gene: TRBV11-2
CDR3aa: CASKTGQTYEQYF
CDR3nt: TGTGCCAGCAAAACGGGACAGACCTACGAGCAGTACTTC

abundance: once
j_gene: TRBJ2-7
d_gene: TRBD2
v_gene: TRBV28
CDR3aa: CASSSRTSGRHEQYF
CDR3nt: TGTGCCAGCAGTTCCCGGACTAGCGGGAGGCACGAGCAGTACTTC

abundance: -
j_gene: TRBJ2-3
d_gene: TRBD2
v_gene: TRBV29-1
CDR3aa: CSVSSGRASDTQYF
CDR3nt: TGCAGCGTTAGTAGCGGGAGGGCCTCGGATACGCAGTATTTT

abundance: -
j_gene: TRBJ2-2
d_gene: -
v_gene: TRBV9
CDR3aa: CASSKSSPGELFF
CDR3nt: TGTGCCAGCAGCAAGAGCAGTCCTGGGGAGCTGTTTTTT

abundance: once
j_gene: TRBJ2-2
d_gene: TRBD2
v_gene: TRBV7-8
CDR3aa: CASSLISAWGGRVATGELFF
CDR3nt: TGTGCCAGCAGCTTAATTTCCGCGTGGGGCGGGAGGGTTGCTACCGGGGAGCTGTTTTTT

abundance: -
j_gene: TRBJ2-3
d_gene: -
v_gene: TRBV7-8
CDR3aa: CASSLVGTTWTASTDTQYF
CDR3nt: TGTGCCAGCAGCTTAGTAGGGACCACCTGGACAGCTAGCACAGATACGCAGTATTTT

abundance: -
j_gene: TRBJ2-1
d_gene: -
v_gene: TRBV9
CDR3aa: CASSGWDRRNEQFF
CDR3nt: TGTGCCAGCAGCGGTTGGGACCGGAGGAATGAGCAGTTCTTC

abundance: once
j_gene: TRBJ1-1
d_gene: -
v_gene: TRBV29-1
CDR3aa: CSVRTDMNTEAFF
CDR3nt: TGCAGCGTACGGACAGACATGAACACTGAAGCTTTCTTT

abundance: -
j_gene: TRBJ2-2
d_gene: TRBD2
v_gene: TRBV28
CDR3aa: CASSLTSGRIGELFF
CDR3nt: TGTGCCAGCAGTTTGACTAGCGGGAGGATCGGGGAGCTGTTTTTT

abundance: -
j_gene: TRBJ2-3
d_gene: -
v_gene: TRBV4-2
CDR3aa: CASSQGGGTDTQYF
CDR3nt: TGTGCCAGCAGCCAAGGGGGCGGCACAGATACGCAGTATTTT

abundance: -
j_gene: TRBJ2-2
d_gene: -
v_gene: TRBV9
CDR3aa: CASSDRAGELFF
CDR3nt: TGTGCCAGCAGCGACAGGGCCGGGGAGCTGTTTTTT

abundance: -
j_gene: TRBJ1-1
d_gene: -
v_gene: TRBV6-5
CDR3aa: CASSTAGRGNTEAFF
CDR3nt: TGTGCCAGCAGTACCGCCGGCAGGGGAAACACTGAAGCTTTCTTT

abundance: -
j_gene: TRBJ2-3
d_gene: TRBD2
v_gene: TRBV6-1
CDR3aa: CASSELAGETGTQYF
CDR3nt: TGTGCCAGCAGTGAACTAGCGGGAGAGACTGGTACGCAGTATTTT

abundance: -
j_gene: TRBJ2-3
d_gene: -
v_gene: TRBV28
CDR3aa: CASREGQHTDTQYF
CDR3nt: TGTGCCAGCAGAGAGGGGCAGCACACAGATACGCAGTATTTT

abundance: -
j_gene: TRBJ2-3
d_gene: -
v_gene: TRBV10-2
CDR3aa: CASSGRDGVGDTQYF
CDR3nt: TGCGCCAGCAGTGGAAGGGACGGAGTGGGGGATACGCAGTATTTT

abundance: -
j_gene: TRBJ1-5
d_gene: -
v_gene: TRBV4-1
CDR3aa: CASSQHSNQPQHF
CDR3nt: TGCGCCAGCAGCCAGCATAGCAATCAGCCCCAGCATTTT

abundance: -
j_gene: TRBJ1-2
d_gene: TRBD1
v_gene: TRBV6-6
CDR3aa: CASSSPGQGTFGGYTF
CDR3nt: TGTGCCAGCAGTTCCCCGGGACAGGGGACGTTTGGTGGCTACACCTTC

abundance: -
j_gene: TRBJ1-3
d_gene: -
v_gene: TRBV5-1
CDR3aa: CASSLFGSGNTIYF
CDR3nt: TGCGCCAGCAGCTTGTTTGGCTCTGGAAACACCATATATTTT

abundance: -
j_gene: TRBJ2-7
d_gene: -
v_gene: TRBV11-2
CDR3aa: CASSLSFLSSYEQYF
CDR3nt: TGTGCCAGCAGCTTATCGTTTTTGAGCTCCTACGAGCAGTACTTC

abundance: -
j_gene: TRBJ2-3
d_gene: -
v_gene: TRBV30
CDR3aa: CAWAKGSPDTQYF
CDR3nt: TGTGCCTGGGCCAAGGGGAGCCCAGATACGCAGTATTTT

abundance: -
j_gene: TRBJ2-5
d_gene: TRBD2
v_gene: TRBV7-8
CDR3aa: CASSPEGRDETQYF
CDR3nt: TGTGCCAGCAGCCCGGAGGGGAGGGACGAGACCCAGTACTTC

abundance: -
j_gene: TRBJ2-5
d_gene: -
v_gene: TRBV6-5
CDR3aa: CASSYFGGQETQYF
CDR3nt: TGTGCCAGCAGTTACTTTGGGGGCCAAGAGACCCAGTACTTC

abundance: -
j_gene: TRBJ1-5
d_gene: -
v_gene: TRBV6-5
CDR3aa: CASSPGGQRNQPQHF
CDR3nt: TGTGCCAGCAGCCCTGGGGGGCAGCGCAATCAGCCCCAGCATTTT

abundance: -
j_gene: TRBJ1-1
d_gene: TRBD1
v_gene: TRBV4-1
CDR3aa: CASSQDGTASLEAFF
CDR3nt: TGCGCCAGCAGCCAAGACGGGACAGCATCCCTTGAAGCTTTCTTT

abundance: -
j_gene: TRBJ1-5
d_gene: -
v_gene: TRBV10-2
CDR3aa: CASSEPTNSNQPQHF
CDR3nt: TGCGCCAGCAGTGAGCCGACGAACAGCAATCAGCCCCAGCATTTT

abundance: -
j_gene: TRBJ2-5
d_gene: -
v_gene: TRBV2
CDR3aa: CASSDSGAKETQYF
CDR3nt: TGTGCCAGCAGTGACTCAGGGGCGAAAGAGACCCAGTACTTC

abundance: -
j_gene: TRBJ2-3
d_gene: -
v_gene: TRBV25-1
CDR3aa: CASSRGTDTQYF
CDR3nt: TGTGCCAGCTCCCGCGGCACAGATACGCAGTATTTT

abundance: -
j_gene: TRBJ1-5
d_gene: -
v_gene: TRBV11-3
CDR3aa: CASSLAGTNQPQHF
CDR3nt: TGTGCCAGCAGCTTAGCCGGAACTAATCAGCCCCAGCATTTT

abundance: -
j_gene: TRBJ2-1
d_gene: TRBD2
v_gene: TRBV9
CDR3aa: CASSVAGGPNEQFF
CDR3nt: TGTGCCAGCAGCGTAGCGGGGGGGCCCAATGAGCAGTTCTTC

abundance: -
j_gene: TRBJ2-5
d_gene: -
v_gene: TRBV7-7
CDR3aa: CASSLANAEETQYF
CDR3nt: TGTGCTAGCAGCTTAGCGAACGCGGAAGAGACCCAGTACTTC

abundance: -
j_gene: TRBJ1-5
d_gene: -
v_gene: TRBV12-5
CDR3aa: CASGRGDPNQPQHF
CDR3nt: TGTGCTAGTGGTAGAGGCGATCCCAATCAGCCCCAGCATTTT

abundance: -
j_gene: TRBJ1-1
d_gene: -
v_gene: TRBV6-5
CDR3aa: CASSYARVMNTEAFF
CDR3nt: TGTGCCAGCAGTTATGCTAGGGTGATGAACACTGAAGCTTTCTTT

abundance: -
j_gene: TRBJ1-1
d_gene: TRBD1
v_gene: TRBV28
CDR3aa: CASRTTGGGTEAFF
CDR3nt: TGTGCCAGCAGGACGACAGGGGGCGGCACTGAAGCTTTCTTT

abundance: -
j_gene: TRBJ1-3
d_gene: -
v_gene: TRBV28
CDR3aa: CASSYKGRNTIYF
CDR3nt: TGTGCCAGCAGTTACAAGGGGCGAAACACCATATATTTT

abundance: -
j_gene: TRBJ1-1
d_gene: -
v_gene: TRBV2
CDR3aa: CARGDYELGRGGVDTEAFF
CDR3nt: TGTGCCAGGGGGGACTACGAGCTGGGGCGCGGGGGTGTAGACACTGAAGCTTTCTTT

abundance: -
j_gene: TRBJ1-4
d_gene: -
v_gene: TRBV30
CDR3aa: CAWSVAGVGEKLFF
CDR3nt: TGTGCCTGGAGTGTGGCAGGGGTCGGCGAAAAACTGTTTTTT

abundance: -
j_gene: TRBJ1-2
d_gene: -
v_gene: TRBV2
CDR3aa: CASRETQANYGYTF
CDR3nt: TGTGCCAGCAGGGAAACCCAAGCTAACTATGGCTACACCTTC

abundance: -
j_gene: TRBJ2-3
d_gene: -
v_gene: TRBV2
CDR3aa: CASSKGKPDTQYF
CDR3nt: TGTGCCAGCAGCAAAGGGAAACCAGATACGCAGTATTTT

abundance: -
j_gene: TRBJ1-2
d_gene: -
v_gene: TRBV30
CDR3aa: CAWSREGVGGYTF
CDR3nt: TGTGCCTGGAGCAGGGAAGGGGTGGGCGGCTACACCTTC

abundance: -
j_gene: TRBJ2-7
d_gene: TRBD1
v_gene: TRBV29-1
CDR3aa: CSAGGQSIYEQYF
CDR3nt: TGCAGCGCAGGGGGACAGTCCATCTACGAGCAGTACTTC

abundance: -
j_gene: TRBJ1-3
d_gene: -
v_gene: TRBV5-1
CDR3aa: CASSPFLGAGNTIYF
CDR3nt: TGCGCCAGCAGCCCGTTTTTAGGGGCTGGAAACACCATATATTTT

abundance: -
j_gene: TRBJ2-7
d_gene: -
v_gene: TRBV15
CDR3aa: CATSQDSYEQYF
CDR3nt: TGTGCCACCAGCCAGGACAGTTACGAGCAGTACTTC

abundance: -
j_gene: TRBJ1-1
d_gene: -
v_gene: TRBV25-1
CDR3aa: CATGGAGNTEAFF
CDR3nt: TGTGCCACCGGCGGGGCGGGGAACACTGAAGCTTTCTTT

abundance: -
j_gene: TRBJ2-3
d_gene: TRBD2
v_gene: TRBV5-1
CDR3aa: CASRLAGDTDTQYF
CDR3nt: TGCGCCAGCAGACTAGCGGGGGACACAGATACGCAGTATTTT

abundance: -
j_gene: TRBJ2-1
d_gene: -
v_gene: TRBV4-1
CDR3aa: CASSQVQGNEQFF
CDR3nt: TGCGCCAGCAGCCAGGTTCAAGGCAATGAGCAGTTCTTC